This T cell receptor beta chain appears in the sequencing data of a study of human T cells and chemical hapten exposure (dated by TCRdb to about 2021). Turning to the overall study: For sensitization, 2% DPC in acetone was applied to an approximately 2 cm by approximately 2 cm area of upper inner arm skin. Weekly therapeutic DPC doses were additionally applied to the scalp of patients throughout the approximately 25-week study period. Patch tests used Finn chambers with 0.01% DPC on the upper back, scored after 6 days by International Contact Dermatitis Research Group standards. Alopecia areata with under or over 50% scalp involvement, alopecia totalis and alopecia universalis were represented in the patient cohort, which was mostly female. Libraries were pooled for sequencing, and per-sample TCR yields varied mainly because of small differences in library volumes within the pool. The study tracked peripheral blood TCR repertoire changes in vivo during primary and secondary sensitization to the hapten diphenylcyclopropenone (DPC) in alopecia patients. Patient blood was sampled pre-sensitization (week 0) and at 2, 6 and about 24 weeks after DPC sensitization. Blood for TCR sequencing was provided by twenty-nine alopecia patients at one to four time points (pre-sensitization, 2, 6 and 24 weeks).

Points the paper makes about the study in general: After repeated subsampling, the strength of the expansion versus patch-test correlation and the threshold at which it became significant changed. Expanded TCRs formed significantly more large CDR3 similarity clusters than pre-sensitization or healthy control sets, consistent with antigen-driven responses. The number of TCRs above 1 in 1000 frequency did not change with DPC sensitization; there was no evidence of global repertoire structure alterations. Alopecia, a presumed autoimmune disease, was present in all patients, so the immune response of the patients might differ from that of healthy individuals. A positive correlation was found between the number of PT1 expanded TCRs and patch test score, with significance reached at thresholds 8, 16 and 32 but not 4.

Library creation used RACE. TCRdb shows the sequencer as NextSeq 500. During library preparation, unique molecular identifiers were attached to individual cDNA molecules so that TCRs could be counted quantitatively and reproducibly. From each blood RNA sample, both TCR alpha and TCR beta chains were sequenced. The original pipeline was this. The median number of TCRs per sample was over 95,000, ranging from about 23,224 to 690,600. V, J and CDR3 annotation of the TCR reads was carried out using the Decombinator software suite. For the PS versus PT1 abundance plots, all samples were subsampled to the same number of TCRs (28,000). Expanded TCRs were defined as absent before sensitization and observed at least eight times at the 2-week time point. TCRdb's own reprocessing of the public reads used fastp at Q25 and MiXCR and kept productive beta chains. Rows with a matching CDR3 protein are joined into one entry that keeps the most common DNA and genes. These V and J calls originate from TCRdb's pipeline instead of the authors' own analysis. The sample table records around 300,000 distinct CDR3 sequences; about 7% of these occur just once. 7.5% to 8.5% of the sample is in the top ten clones.

In the paper's terms, the time point label means: patch test 1, 2 weeks after DPC sensitization. The treatment or condition label on this specimen signifies: therapeutic diphenylcyclopropenone sensitization with weekly scalp DPC. At every patch-test visit, the blood draw took place before the patch test was put on. Patients were considered eligible if aged 18 to 70, diagnosed with alopecia and deemed suitable for DPC therapy, and patients were excluded if pregnant. Total RNA was extracted from unfractionated whole blood that had been collected in Tempus Blood RNA tubes. This clonotype appeared a few times. Its antigen specificity is not known. No much larger clonotype is one base removed from it; base qualities were not supplied. The material sequenced was whole blood, taken in connection with sensitization to the hapten diphenylcyclopropenone (DPC). This clonotype was obtained from a woman younger than 35 with alopecia areata. Some clones in this sample may be carry-over from other donors' samples.

The sequence in DNA is TGCAGCGTTGTCGGGGACAGGACCGGGAACACTGAAGCTTTCTTT. It is translated as CSVVGDRTGNTEAFF. This chain is built from TRBV29-1 and TRBJ1-1; 8 bases in the middle match TRBD1. The germline V end is reduced by 4 bases and the J end by 1 base; junction bases left unmatched: 8. According to the germline V gene, CDR1 reads SQVTM and CDR2 reads ANQGSEA. The CDR3 measures 15 amino acids from cysteine to phenylalanine. Only the CDR3 DNA is retained, 45 bases long and in frame from the first base.